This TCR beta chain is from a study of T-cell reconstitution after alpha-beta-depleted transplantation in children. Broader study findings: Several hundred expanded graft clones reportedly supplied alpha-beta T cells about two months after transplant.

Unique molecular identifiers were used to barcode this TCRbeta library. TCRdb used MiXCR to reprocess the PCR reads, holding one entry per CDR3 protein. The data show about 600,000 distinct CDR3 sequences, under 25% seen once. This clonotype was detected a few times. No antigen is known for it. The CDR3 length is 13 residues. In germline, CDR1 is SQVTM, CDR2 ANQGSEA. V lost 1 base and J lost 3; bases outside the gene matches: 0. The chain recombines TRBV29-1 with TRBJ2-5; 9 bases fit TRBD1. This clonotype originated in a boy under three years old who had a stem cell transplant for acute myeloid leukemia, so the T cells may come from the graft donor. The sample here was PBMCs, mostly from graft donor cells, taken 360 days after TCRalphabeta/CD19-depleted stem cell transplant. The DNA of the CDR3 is TGCAGCGTTGAAGGGACAGGGGAAGAGACCCAGTACTTC. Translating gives CSVEGTGEETQYF. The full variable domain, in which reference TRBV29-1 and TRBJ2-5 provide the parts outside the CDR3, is SAVISQKPSRDICQRGTSLTIQCQVDSQVTMMFWYRQQPGQSLTLIATANQGSEATYESGFVIDKFPISRPNLTFSTLTVSNMSPEDSSIYLCSVEGTGEETQYFGPGTRLLVL.